This T cell receptor beta chain was identified in a study of neurological immune-mediated disorders. Turning to the study itself: The 35 or so multiple sclerosis patients comprised around 30 relapsing-remitting and 3 secondary progressive cases.

Synthesis of cDNA was performed by 5'RACE using 10-nucleotide random UMIs. TCRdb reprocessed the 5' RACE reads with MiXCR, giving one entry per CDR3 protein. The repertoire has some 78,000 distinct CDR3 sequences, less than 5.5% of them found once; the top ten carry less than 2.5%. CDR3 length: 16 residues. The V end lost 0 bases, the J end lost 5 bases, and 14 bases lay between the germline ends. Germline lookup yields CDR1 SGHRS and CDR2 YFSETQ. Broader study findings: Expanded clones shared no CDR3 amino acid sequences across subjects, suggesting private repertoires in all groups.

The sample holds a few counts of this clonotype. What it binds is unknown. The study built unsorted libraries from 2 million PBMCs kept at -80 C. The chain links TRBV5-1 to TRBJ1-4, with a weak D call TRBD1 (6 bases). The origin of this receptor is a woman aged 25 to 45 with multiple sclerosis. The sample consisted of PBMCs. The CDR3, as DNA: TGCGCCAGCAGCTTGGCCTCGGGCAGGGGCAATGAAAAACTGTTTTTT. It encodes CASSLASGRGNEKLFF.